These 5 T cell receptor beta chains share one sample of origin, sequenced in a study of blood T cell repertoires in COVID-19. Here immunoSEQ multiplex PCR was the method, and the copy in TCRdb shows in-frame clones only, minus some. The sample has fewer than 300,000 clones; approximately 89% are singletons. Source material: peripheral blood. The receptors here all came from a woman in her twenties or thirties with COVID-19, enrolled during active disease.

DNA of the CDR3: TGTGCCAGCAGCCAATGGGACAGGGGGGAAGCTTTCTTT. Translation: CASSQWDRGEAFF. The chain couples TRBV14 to TRBJ1-1; 11 bases align to TRBD1. Germline assignment: CDR1 SGHDN and CDR2 FVKESK. The V gene end was trimmed by 2 bases and the J gene end by 8 bases; junction bases not matched to a gene: 1. The CDR3 is 13 residues long.

This clone occurred once. At the DNA level, this CDR3 is encoded by other sequences in the same sample as well. The chain carries TRBV15 and TRBJ2-7; 9 bases agree with TRBD1. Unmatched junction bases numbered 4, after V lost 3 bases and J lost 4 bases. The length of the CDR3 is 14 residues. Germline CDR1 and CDR2: LNHNV and YYDKDF (reference sequence). This CDR3 is CATSRDRGSYEQYF. The CDR3 DNA reads as TGTGCCACCAGCAGGGACAGGGGAAGTTACGAGCAGTACTTC. The full variable domain, rest sourced from reference TRBV15 and TRBJ2-7, is DAMVIQNPRYQVTQFGKPVTLSCSQTLNHNVMYWYQQKSSQAPKLLFHYYDKDFNNEADTPDNFQSRRPNTSFCFLDIRSPGLGDTAMYLCATSRDRGSYEQYFGPGTRLTVT.

The chain recombines TRBV9 with TRBJ2-3, with 9 nucleotides matching TRBD2. Germline CDR1 reads SGDLS; CDR2 reads YYNGEE. Trimming cost V 4 bases and J 1 base; bases outside gene matches: 4. CDR3 length equals 15 residues. The CDR3 DNA is TGTGCCAGCAGCACCCGGACTAGCGGCACAGATACGCAGTATTTT. The encoded protein is CASSTRTSGTDTQYF.

The chain has TRBV27 and TRBJ2-7, with 7 bases identical to TRBD1. The CDR3 is 12 amino acids. The trim removed 6 bases at V and 7 bases at J, leaving 6 bases unmatched. Germline-derived CDR1 and CDR2 are MNHEY and SMNVEV (reference sequence). This CDR3 reads CASRQSDREQYF. DNA for the CDR3: TGTGCCAGCAGACAGTCGGACAGGGAGCAGTACTTC.

The genes are TRBV4-1 and TRBJ2-2; 7 nucleotides match TRBD2. Germline V gives CDR1 MGHRA, CDR2 YSYEKL. CDR3 length: 15 residues. The junction had 2 bases not matched to a gene; V was cut back by 0 bases and J by 4 bases. The CDR3 bases are TGCGCCAGCAGCCAAGATTCGGGGGGCACCGGGGAGCTGTTTTTT. Translation gives CASSQDSGGTGELFF.